Sequencing of this TCR beta chain was carried out in a study of blood T cell repertoires in COVID-19. Germline-derived CDR1 and CDR2 are SGHVS and FNYEAQ. CDR3 size: 17 residues. V lost 2 bases, J lost 1 base, and 8 bases stayed unmatched. Methods used by the authors: Estimation of nucleated cell counts relied on the amplification of reference gene primers. The repertoire was sequenced with immunoSEQ multiplex PCR; TCRdb's copy has only in-frame clones and lacks some. That table supplies the V and J calls and clone size; D and trimming were determined from the DNA. Seen here are 45,000 to 65,000 clones, 75% to 85% observed once, and the top ten hold 15% to 20%.

The sequence came from a man in his forties or fifties with acute or convalescent COVID-19. The chain is built from TRBV7-6 and TRBJ2-7, with TRBD2 matching 10 bases. The sequenced sample consisted of peripheral blood. The CDR3 nucleotides are TGTGCCAGCAGCTTATTGCTAGCGGGAGAAAGGTCCTACGAGCAGTACTTC. Protein sequence: CASSLLLAGERSYEQYF.